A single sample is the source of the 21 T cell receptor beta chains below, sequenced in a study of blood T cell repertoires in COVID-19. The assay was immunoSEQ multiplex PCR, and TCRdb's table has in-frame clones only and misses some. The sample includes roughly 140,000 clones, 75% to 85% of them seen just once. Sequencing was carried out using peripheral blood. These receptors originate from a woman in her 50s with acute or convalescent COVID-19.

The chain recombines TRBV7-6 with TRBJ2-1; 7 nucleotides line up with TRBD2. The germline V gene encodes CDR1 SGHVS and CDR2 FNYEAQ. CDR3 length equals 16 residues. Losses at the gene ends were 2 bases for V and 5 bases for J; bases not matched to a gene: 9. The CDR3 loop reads CASSLRPRLANNEQFF. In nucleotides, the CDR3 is TGTGCCAGCAGCTTACGCCCGAGACTAGCCAACAATGAGCAGTTCTTC.

CDR3 nucleotides: TGTGCCAGCAGGAGTATCAGGCCCAGTTCGCGGGGGGCCTCTGAGCAGTTCTTC. This sequence encodes CASRSIRPSSRGASEQFF. The chain is built from TRBV11-2 and TRBJ2-1, with TRBD2 identical over 8 bases. The germline CDR1 and CDR2 sequences are SGHAT and FQNNGV. The length of the CDR3 is 18 residues. V shed 6 bases, J shed 9 bases, and the junction held 22 bases outside the gene matches.

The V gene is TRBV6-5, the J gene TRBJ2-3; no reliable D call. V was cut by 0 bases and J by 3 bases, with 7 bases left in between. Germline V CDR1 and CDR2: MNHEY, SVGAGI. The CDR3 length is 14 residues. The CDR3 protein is CASSYSGPTDTQYF. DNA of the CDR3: TGTGCCAGCAGTTACTCGGGCCCGACAGATACGCAGTATTTT.

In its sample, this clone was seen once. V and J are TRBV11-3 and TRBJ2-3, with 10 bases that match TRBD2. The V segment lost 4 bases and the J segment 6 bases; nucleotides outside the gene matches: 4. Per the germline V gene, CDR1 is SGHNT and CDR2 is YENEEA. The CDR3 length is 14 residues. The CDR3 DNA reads TGTGCCAGCAGCTCTAGCGGGGGCGCGGATACGCAGTATTTT. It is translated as CASSSSGGADTQYF. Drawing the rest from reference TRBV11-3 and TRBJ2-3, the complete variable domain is EAGVVQSPRYKIIEKKQPVAFWCNPISGHNTLYWYLQNLGQGPELLIRYENEEAVDDSQLPKDRFSAERLKGVDSTLKIQPAELGDSAVYLCASSSSGGADTQYFGPGTRLTVL.

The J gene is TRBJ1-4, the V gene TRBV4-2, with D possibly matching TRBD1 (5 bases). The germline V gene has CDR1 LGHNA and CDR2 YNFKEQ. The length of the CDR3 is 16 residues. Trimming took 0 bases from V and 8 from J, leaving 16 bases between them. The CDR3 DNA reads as TGTGCCAGCAGCCAAGATACGGCAGGGAGGGAGGAAAAACTGTTTTTT. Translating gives CASSQDTAGREEKLFF.

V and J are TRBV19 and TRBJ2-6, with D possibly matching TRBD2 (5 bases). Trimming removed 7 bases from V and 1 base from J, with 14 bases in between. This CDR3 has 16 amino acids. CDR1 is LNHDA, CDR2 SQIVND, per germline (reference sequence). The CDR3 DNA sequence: TGTGCCAGTAAGGAGTTGACGGGATCTGGGGCCAACGTCCTGACTTTC. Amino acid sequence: CASKELTGSGANVLTF.

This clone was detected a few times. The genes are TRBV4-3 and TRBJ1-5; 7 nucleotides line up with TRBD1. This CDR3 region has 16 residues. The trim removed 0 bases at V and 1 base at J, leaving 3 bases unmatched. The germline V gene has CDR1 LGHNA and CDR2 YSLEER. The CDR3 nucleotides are TGCGCCAGCAGCCAAGATACAGGGGCCAGCAATCAGCCCCAGCATTTT. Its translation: CASSQDTGASNQPQHF.

CDR3 sequence reads: CASSQAAGTGASPLHF. Written as DNA, the CDR3 is TGCGCCAGCAGCCAGGCCGCCGGGACAGGGGCTTCACCCCTCCACTTT. The chain recombines TRBV4-3 with TRBJ1-6; 10 bases are shared with TRBD1. The germline V gene has CDR1 LGHNA and CDR2 YSLEER. J gave up 9 bases and V 3 bases, and 8 bases lay outside the gene matches. CDR3 length equals 16 residues.

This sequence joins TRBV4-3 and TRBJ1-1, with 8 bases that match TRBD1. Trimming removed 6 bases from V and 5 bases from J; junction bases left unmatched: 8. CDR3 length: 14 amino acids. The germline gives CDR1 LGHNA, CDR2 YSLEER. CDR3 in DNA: TGCGCCAGCAGTCAGACAGGGGATGGGACTGAAGCTTTCTTT. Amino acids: CASSQTGDGTEAFF.

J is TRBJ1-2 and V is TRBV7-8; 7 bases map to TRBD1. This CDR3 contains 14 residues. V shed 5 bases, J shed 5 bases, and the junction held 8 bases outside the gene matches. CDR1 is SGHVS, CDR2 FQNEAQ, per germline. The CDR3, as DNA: TGTGCCAGCAGCCGCATGAGGGGGCAGTATGGCTACACCTTC. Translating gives CASSRMRGQYGYTF.

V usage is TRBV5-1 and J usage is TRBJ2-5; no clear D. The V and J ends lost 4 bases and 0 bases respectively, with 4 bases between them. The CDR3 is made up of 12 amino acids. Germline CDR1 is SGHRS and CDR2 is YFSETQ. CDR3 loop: CASSLNQETQYF. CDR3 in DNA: TGCGCCAGCAGCCTAAACCAAGAGACCCAGTACTTC.

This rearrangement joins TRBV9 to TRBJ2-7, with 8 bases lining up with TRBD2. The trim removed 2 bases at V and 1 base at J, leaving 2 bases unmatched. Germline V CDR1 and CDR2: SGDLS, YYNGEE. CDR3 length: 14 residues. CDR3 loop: CASSVGRGSYEQYF. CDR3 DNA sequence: TGTGCCAGCAGCGTCGGGAGGGGGTCCTACGAGCAGTACTTC.

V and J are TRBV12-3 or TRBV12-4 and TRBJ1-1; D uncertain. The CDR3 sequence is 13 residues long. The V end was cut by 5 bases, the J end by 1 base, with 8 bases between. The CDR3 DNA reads TGTGCCAGCAGTACAACAGCGAACACTGAAGCTTTCTTT. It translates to CASSTTANTEAFF.

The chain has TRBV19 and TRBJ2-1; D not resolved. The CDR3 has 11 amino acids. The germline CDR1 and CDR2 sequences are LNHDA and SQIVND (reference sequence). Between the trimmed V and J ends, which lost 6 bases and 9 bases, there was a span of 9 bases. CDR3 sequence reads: CASSSIGEQFF. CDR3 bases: TGTGCCAGTAGCTCTATTGGTGAGCAGTTCTTC. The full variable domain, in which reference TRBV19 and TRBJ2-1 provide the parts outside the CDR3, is DGGITQSPKYLFRKEGQNVTLSCEQNLNHDAMYWYRQDPGQGLRLIYYSQIVNDFQKGDIAEGYSVSREKKESFPLTVTSAQKNPTAFYLCASSSIGEQFFGPGTRLTVL.

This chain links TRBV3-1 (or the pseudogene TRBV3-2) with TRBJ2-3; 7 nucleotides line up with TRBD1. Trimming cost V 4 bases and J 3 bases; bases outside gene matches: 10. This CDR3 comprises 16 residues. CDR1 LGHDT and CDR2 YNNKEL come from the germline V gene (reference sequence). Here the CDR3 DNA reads TGTGCCAGCAGCCCCGCAGGGGGTTTTAGGACAGATACGCAGTATTTT. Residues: CASSPAGGFRTDTQYF.

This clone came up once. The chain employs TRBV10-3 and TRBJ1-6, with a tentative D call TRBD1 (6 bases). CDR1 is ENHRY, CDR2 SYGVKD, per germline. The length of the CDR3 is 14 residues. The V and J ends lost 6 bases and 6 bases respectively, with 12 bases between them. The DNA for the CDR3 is TGTGCCATCAGATCGGACAGCGTTAATTCACCCCTCCACTTT. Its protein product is CAIRSDSVNSPLHF.

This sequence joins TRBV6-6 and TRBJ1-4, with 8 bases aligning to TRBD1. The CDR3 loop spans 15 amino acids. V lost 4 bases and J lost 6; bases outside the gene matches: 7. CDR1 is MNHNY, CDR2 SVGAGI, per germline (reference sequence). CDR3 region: CASSLDRATDEKLFF. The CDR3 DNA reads TGTGCCAGCAGTTTGGACAGGGCAACGGATGAAAAACTGTTTTTT.

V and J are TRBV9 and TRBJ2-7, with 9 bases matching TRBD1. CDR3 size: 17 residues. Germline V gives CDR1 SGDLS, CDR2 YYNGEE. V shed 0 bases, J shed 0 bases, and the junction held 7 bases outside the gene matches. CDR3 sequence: CASSVGTGVPFSYEQYF. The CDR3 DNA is TGTGCCAGCAGCGTAGGGACAGGGGTTCCCTTCTCCTACGAGCAGTACTTC.

Here the CDR3 reads CASSAGGEFRSPLHF. Written as DNA, the CDR3 is TGTGCCAGCTCCGCGGGTGGGGAGTTTAGATCACCCCTCCACTTT. The J gene is TRBJ1-6, the V gene TRBV18; D call uncertain. This CDR3 spans 15 amino acids. Trimming cost V 6 bases and J 10 bases, with 19 bases left between them. The V gene's germline CDR1 is KGHSH and CDR2 LQKENI. Filled out from reference TRBV18 and TRBJ1-6, the complete variable domain reads NAGVMQNPRHLVRRRGQEARLRCSPMKGHSHVYWYRQLPEEGLKFMVYLQKENIIDESGMPKERFSAEFPKEGPSILRIQQVVRGDSAAYFCASSAGGEFRSPLHFGNGTRLTVT.

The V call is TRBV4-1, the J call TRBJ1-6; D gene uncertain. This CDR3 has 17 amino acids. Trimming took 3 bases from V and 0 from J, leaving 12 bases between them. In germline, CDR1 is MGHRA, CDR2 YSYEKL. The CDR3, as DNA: TGCGCCAGCAGCCACCCCACTTCGGGCTCCTATAATTCACCCCTCCACTTT. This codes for CASSHPTSGSYNSPLHF.

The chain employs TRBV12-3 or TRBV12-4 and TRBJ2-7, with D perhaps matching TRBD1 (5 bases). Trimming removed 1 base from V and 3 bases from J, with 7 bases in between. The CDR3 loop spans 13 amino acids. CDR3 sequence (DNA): TGTGCCAGCAGTTTAGGACAGCTCTACGAGCAGTACTTC. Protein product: CASSLGQLYEQYF.